This T cell receptor (beta chain) is drawn from a study of identical twins (dated by TCRdb to 2015 to 2016). General notes on the study: To test whether fetal clonotypes persist, this study deep-sequenced TCR alpha and beta repertoires from monozygotic twins, from unrelated adults of various ages, and from cord blood. To rule out contamination, the twin experiments were replicated at different times with different library preparation protocols.

Overall study outcomes, separate from this receptor: In monozygotic twins, recombination models systematically underestimated out-of-frame TCR alpha sharing, but the models matched the sharing seen between unrelated individuals. Because the same donors could not be followed over many years, the conclusions relied on cross-sectional statistical analysis. A weaker excess of twin sharing was found in beta out-of-frame sequences because the signal-to-noise ratio was lowered by fewer shared sequences. Compared with coincidental sharing between unrelated individuals, out-of-frame TCR alpha sequences shared between twins showed an excess of sequences with low generation probability. Abundant cord blood beta clonotypes carried fewer insertions; young adult naive repertoires showed a weaker similar trend, while memory repertoires showed none. Zero-insertion analyses could be partly confounded by invariant T cells such as MAIT and iNKT, although diverse VJ usage argued against such confounding for most clonotypes.

Libraries were constructed by 5' RACE. Sequencer: Illumina HiSeq 2000. A universal primer binding site was introduced by template switching, and a unique molecular identifier was present in the final cDNA, enabling accurate counting of TCR cDNA molecules. First-strand cDNA for TCR alpha and beta chains was synthesized from specific primers in the conserved constant-segment region. To control for contamination, every cDNA library carried two barcodes: a SMART-Mk sample barcode plus Illumina barcodes. TruSeq adapter sequences along with Illumina sample barcodes were introduced in two successive PCR steps. The TCR alpha and beta cDNA libraries were sequenced on the Illumina HiSeq platform using custom primers. The authors' pipeline ran thus. MiGEC was used to process raw reads and extract unique molecular identifiers, and MiXCR was used to find CDR3 positions. For each individual, recombination models were inferred using an EM algorithm with the repgenHMM and IGoR tools. The tcR package in R was used for shared clonotype analysis, with sharing normalized by the product of cloneset sizes. To study raw recombination without the effects of thymic and clonal selection, out-of-frame nonproductive sequences were analyzed. In TCRdb, the public reads were trimmed at Q25 with fastp and aligned with MiXCR, with productive beta chains retained. Identical CDR3 proteins give one entry, which carries the most common genes and DNA. None of the V and J calls come from the authors' own analysis; TCRdb made them. The sample records about 890,000 distinct CDR3 sequences, 9% to 15% of which are singletons. The top ten clonotypes cover around 1.5% of the sample.

The cysteine opens and the phenylalanine closes a CDR3 of 15 amino acids. Only the CDR3 portion is preserved as DNA: 45 bases, with reading frame beginning at the first base. CDR1 and CDR2 (LNHNV, YYDKDF) derive from the germline V gene (reference sequence). A distance of 11 bases separates the germline ends of V and J, which lose 1 base and 5 bases respectively. Every donor in the study was a healthy Caucasian. The twin cohort comprised three pairs of female monozygotic twins, all aged roughly 18 to 30 years. RNA for TCR libraries was isolated from peripheral blood mononuclear cells. On this clonotype itself: The specificity of this receptor is unknown. No much larger clone exists at a distance of one base, and base qualities are not known.

This same sample was also part of a study on yellow fever vaccine responses in identical twins. That second publication adds: The T cell response to vaccination in identical twins was reported by the authors to appear partly convergent and partly personalized. In identical twins, the study followed T cell clones that responded to the vaccine with precision.

The sequence derives from a woman aged 18-30 years in good health. Sequenced input: PBMCs. The rearrangement combines TRBV15 with TRBJ2-2, with the D gene uncertain. The CDR3 here reads CATSRVLARTGELFF. The DNA reads as follows: TGTGCCACCAGCAGAGTATTGGCCCGGACCGGGGAGCTGTTTTTT.